This is a list of T cell receptor beta chains from one sample in a study of cytotoxic CD8 clonotypes in ibrutinib-treated CLL. Repertoires were generated with immunoSEQ multiplex PCR, while TCRdb's copy carries only in-frame clones and drops some. Of roughly 160,000 clones detected, roughly 77% appear once; the ten largest clones hold approximately 2%. The sequencing used PBMCs, collected after 12 months of ibrutinib treatment. The receptors derive from a human donor with chronic lymphocytic leukemia. The CDR3 runs from the conserved cysteine through the conserved F or W. A D gene is named only where the DNA matches it firmly. Size is omitted from some rows. Given values are once, few, many or a class for expanded clones.

clone size	J gene	V gene	D gene	CDR3 DNA	CDR3 protein
-	TRBJ2-1	TRBV19	-	TGTGCCAGTAGTATAGAGACTACCTCCTACAATGAGCAGTTCTTC	CASSIETTSYNEQFF
-	TRBJ2-5	TRBV6-1	-	TGTGCCAGCCGGAGGGCCATACAAGAGACCCAGTACTTC	CASRRAIQETQYF
-	TRBJ2-2	TRBV7-9	-	TGTGCCAGCAGCTTAGGGGACCTCTCCGGGGAGCTGTTTTTT	CASSLGDLSGELFF
-	TRBJ2-5	TRBV28	TRBD2	TGTGCCAGCAGTCCCGGACTAGCGGCCCGGGCCCAGTACTTC	CASSPGLAARAQYF
-	TRBJ2-7	TRBV2	-	TGTGCCAGCAGAGGACAGTCAACCTCCTACGAGCAGTACTTC	CASRGQSTSYEQYF
once	TRBJ2-6	TRBV25-1	-	TGTGCCAGCAGTGAAATCCGTCCTGGGGCCAACGTCCTGACTTTC	CASSEIRPGANVLTF
-	TRBJ1-2	TRBV5-5	-	TGTGCCAGCAGCTTGAAACCCTTGGCAGAACGAGGGTATGGCTACACCTTC	CASSLKPLAERGYGYTF
-	TRBJ2-5	TRBV19	TRBD2	TGTGCCAGTAGTCCCGGGGGGGCCGCTAGAGAGACCCAGTACTTC	CASSPGGAARETQYF
-	TRBJ1-2	TRBV14	-	TGTGCCAGCAGCCAAGATCTCTCCTCCTATGGCTACACCTTC	CASSQDLSSYGYTF
-	TRBJ1-2	TRBV28	TRBD1	TGTGCCAGCACCCTTGTGGGACAGGGGAACTATGGCTACACCTTC	CASTLVGQGNYGYTF
-	TRBJ2-1	TRBV5-1	TRBD2	TGCGCCAGCAGCTTGGAGGCTAGCGGTTACAATGAGCAGTTCTTC	CASSLEASGYNEQFF
-	TRBJ2-7	TRBV28	-	TGTGCCAGCAGTCCCCTTAGAGAGCAGTACTTC	CASSPLREQYF
-	TRBJ1-5	TRBV6-5	-	TGTGCCAGCAGTTACTCAGGCCACAATCAGCCCCAGCATTTT	CASSYSGHNQPQHF
-	TRBJ2-7	TRBV27	-	TGTGCCAGCAGTTTATCTACACAACTAACTTTAATACCCTACGAGCAGTACTTC	CASSLSTQLTLIPYEQYF
-	TRBJ1-1	TRBV19	TRBD1	TGTGCCAGTAGTAGACAGGGGGACACTGAAGCTTTCTTT	CASSRQGDTEAFF
-	TRBJ2-1	TRBV27	-	TGTGCCACCGCGGTCTTGAGTATCTACAATGAGCAGTTCTTC	CATAVLSIYNEQFF
-	TRBJ2-1	TRBV19	TRBD2	TGTGCCAGTAGTGATACAGCGGGGATCAATGAGCAGTTCTTC	CASSDTAGINEQFF
few	TRBJ2-1	TRBV28	-	TGTGCCAGCAGTTTTAGGGATGGGAAGGAGTTCTTC	CASSFRDGKEFF
-	TRBJ2-7	TRBV7-9	-	TGTGCCAGCAGCATTAACCAAGGCTACGAGCAGTACTTC	CASSINQGYEQYF
-	TRBJ2-5	TRBV9	-	TGTGCCAGCAGCGTAGAAGGAGGGGAGCAAGAGACCCAGTACTTC	CASSVEGGEQETQYF
once	TRBJ2-3	TRBV5-4	TRBD1	TGTGCCAGCAGCCGGGACAGTAGCACAGATACGCAGTATTTT	CASSRDSSTDTQYF
-	TRBJ1-1	TRBV28	-	TGTGCCAGCACAGCCTGGAACACTGAAGCTTTCTTT	CASTAWNTEAFF
-	TRBJ2-7	TRBV11-2	-	TGTGCCAGCAGCTTAGCCCCTAGCCTGAGCGCCTACGAGCAGTACTTC	CASSLAPSLSAYEQYF
few	TRBJ1-2	TRBV21-1	-	TGTGCCAGCAGCTCACTCCGGGCGACAGGGTGTAACTATGGCTACACCTTC	CASSSLRATGCNYGYTF
-	TRBJ1-3	TRBV21-1	-	TGTGCCAGCAGCACCAAGGGACAGGGTTTCGGTGGAAACACCATATATTTT	CASSTKGQGFGGNTIYF
-	TRBJ1-3	TRBV7-8	-	TGTGCCAGCAGCTTAGGGGGGGGTTTCTCTGGAAACACCATATATTTT	CASSLGGGFSGNTIYF
-	TRBJ2-1	TRBV5-1	-	TGCGCCAGCAGCAATCTCAGGGGATCCTCCTACAATGAGCAGTTCTTC	CASSNLRGSSYNEQFF
-	TRBJ2-5	TRBV2	-	TGTGCCAGCAGTGATCTGGCAGGAGAAGAGACCCAGTACTTC	CASSDLAGEETQYF
-	TRBJ2-5	TRBV7-2	-	TGTGCCAGCAGCCCTGATAGAGGGTGGTTGGAGACCCAGTACTTC	CASSPDRGWLETQYF
-	TRBJ2-5	TRBV5-1	TRBD1	TGCGCCAGCAGCTTTCAAACCCGACAGGGCCAAGAGACCCAGTACTTC	CASSFQTRQGQETQYF
-	TRBJ1-4	TRBV7-2	TRBD1	TGTGCCAGCAGCTTCGGGACAGGGCACGAAAAACTGTTTTTT	CASSFGTGHEKLFF
-	TRBJ1-2	TRBV28	TRBD1	TGTGCCAGCAGATCGTCAAACAGGGGGGAGAGCTATGGCTACACCTTC	CASRSSNRGESYGYTF
once	TRBJ2-7	TRBV6-6	-	TGTGCCAGCAGCCGCGAATACGAGCAGTACTTC	CASSREYEQYF
-	TRBJ2-2	TRBV11-3	-	TGTGCCAGCAGCCTGAACACCGGGGAGCTGTTTTTT	CASSLNTGELFF
-	TRBJ2-2	TRBV5-4	TRBD1	TGTGCCAGCAGCTCCCCGGGACAGGGAGACACCGGGGAGCTGTTTTTT	CASSSPGQGDTGELFF
once	TRBJ1-2	TRBV28	TRBD1	TGTGCCAGCAGCGACAGGGGAAGTTATGGCTACACCTTC	CASSDRGSYGYTF
-	TRBJ1-1	TRBV29-1	-	TGCAGCGTTGATAGGGAGGGGAGAAAGAACACTGAAGCTTTCTTT	CSVDREGRKNTEAFF
-	TRBJ2-3	TRBV10-3	TRBD2	TGTGCCATCAGTGACTCTTCTCGGAGTAGCGGGGGCACAGATACGCAGTATTTT	CAISDSSRSSGGTDTQYF
-	TRBJ2-7	TRBV7-3	TRBD2	TGTGCCAGCAGCCTTACTAGCGGCATCTCCTACGAGCAGTACTTC	CASSLTSGISYEQYF
once	TRBJ2-1	TRBV9	TRBD2	TGTGCCAGCAGTATTAGCGGGACCTACAATGAGCAGTTCTTC	CASSISGTYNEQFF
-	TRBJ2-1	TRBV19	TRBD1	TGTGCCAGTAGTTGGACAGGGGTTTCGTACAATGAGCAGTTCTTC	CASSWTGVSYNEQFF
-	TRBJ1-1	TRBV29-1	TRBD1	TGCAGCGTAGGGGACAGGATTATCACTGAAGCTTTCTTT	CSVGDRIITEAFF
-	TRBJ1-3	TRBV7-9	-	TGTGCCAGCAGCTTAGACAGAAACACCATATATTTT	CASSLDRNTIYF
-	TRBJ2-6	TRBV6-6	-	TGTGCCAGCAGTTACACCACCTCTGGGGCCAACGTCCTGACTTTC	CASSYTTSGANVLTF
once	TRBJ2-3	TRBV7-6	TRBD2	TGTGCCAGCAGCTTAGGGGGTAGCGGGGGGTCCTATACGCAGTATTTT	CASSLGGSGGSYTQYF
once	TRBJ2-3	TRBV2	-	TGTGCCAGCAGTGAGTTGGAGGATACGCAGTATTTT	CASSELEDTQYF
-	TRBJ1-6	TRBV7-3	-	TGTGCCAGCAGCTTGAGGGCCTCCTATAATTCACCCCTCCACTTT	CASSLRASYNSPLHF
-	TRBJ1-1	TRBV6-5	-	TGTGCCAGCAGTTCCCAGGTGGGAGTCAGGGTAACTGAAGCTTTCTTT	CASSSQVGVRVTEAFF
few	TRBJ2-7	TRBV4-1	-	TGCGCCAGCAGCCAAGAGGAGGACCCCCGTCGGTTCGAGCAGTACTTC	CASSQEEDPRRFEQYF
-	TRBJ1-2	TRBV6-5	-	TGTGCCAGCAGTAACAGGGAACGCAACTATGGCTACACCTTC	CASSNRERNYGYTF
-	TRBJ1-2	TRBV7-3	-	TGTGCCAGCAGCTTAAGTGCAGTTTCAAGAGATGGCTACACCTTC	CASSLSAVSRDGYTF
-	TRBJ1-5	TRBV19	TRBD1	TGTGCCAGTCGTACAGGGGGCCCTTATAGCAATCAGCCCCAGCATTTT	CASRTGGPYSNQPQHF